Sequencing of this TCR beta chain was carried out in a study of shared clonotypes between healthy human individuals. Sequencing was performed with immunoSEQ multiplex PCR; in TCRdb, only in-frame clones are kept and a portion is missing. Counted here are about 490,000 clones, 75% to 85% occurring once; the ten biggest clones make up roughly 13%. The V gene's germline CDR1 is ENHRY and CDR2 SYGVKD. The ends were cut back, 11 bases at V and 0 bases at J, with 17 bases in the middle. The CDR3 is made up of 15 amino acids. The specimen sequenced was PBMCs. This TCR was recovered from a woman in her 40s in good health. Some clones in this sample may be carry-over from other donors' samples. V usage is TRBV10-3 and J usage is TRBJ2-1; possibly TRBD1 or TRBD2 for D (5 bases each). The CDR3 coding sequence is TGTGCCTCCGCGATGGTGGGGGACTCCTACAATGAGCAGTTCTTC. Translation gives CASAMVGDSYNEQFF.